The sequence of this TCR beta chain was determined in a study of early T cells in non-severe SARS-CoV-2 infection. Across the whole study: Sequencing of unsorted whole blood was done on bulk RNA, leaving chains unpaired.

As regards this clonotype: Its antigen remains unidentified.

General observations from the study: Matching with VDJdb favored anti-spike CD8 responses (missing private and CD4 specificities).

Individually, cDNA molecules had unique molecular identifiers attached to them. From the 5' RACE reads, TCRdb called clonotypes with MiXCR, one entry per CDR3 protein. Of fewer than 70,000 distinct CDR3 sequences listed, roughly 12% are singletons. Germline V gives CDR1 DFQATT, CDR2 SNEGSKA (reference sequence). The CDR3 covers 14 residues. Trimming at V came to 2 bases and at J to 4 bases, leaving 6 bases not matched to a gene. The sequence was obtained from an adult who was a healthcare worker with PCR-confirmed SARS-CoV-2 infection or an uninfected control (not recorded which). The J gene is TRBJ1-2, the V gene TRBV20-1; 8 nucleotides line up with TRBD1. Material for sequencing was whole blood. The CDR3 loop reads CSARPGQDLYGYTF. The CDR3 DNA is TGCAGTGCTAGACCGGGACAGGACCTCTATGGCTACACCTTC.